These T cell receptor beta chains were read from a single sample in a study of cytomegalovirus exposure and HLA in healthy donors. Sequencing used immunoSEQ multiplex PCR; TCRdb keeps in-frame clones, though not all of them. The profile shows some 170,000 clones, about 81% of them singletons. Sequenced material: PBMCs. The receptors come from a girl aged 5-17 years in good health and CMV-seropositive. Both conserved end residues are trimmed from each CDR3.

v_gene	j_gene	CDR3aa
TRBV11-2	TRBJ1-1	ASSLARPSSTGGNTEAF
TRBV9	TRBJ1-5	ASSVEGTLNQPQH
TRBV28	TRBJ1-3	ASSLTNSGNTIY
TRBV28	TRBJ2-7	ASSLTPGQGYEQY
TRBV7-6	TRBJ2-5	ASSQGTSGNRGTQY
TRBV27	TRBJ2-2	ASSELPPRSPGNTGELF
TRBV5-1	TRBJ1-2	ASSSRGTGSPGYT
TRBV5-6	TRBJ2-1	ASSLGGLAGANEQF
TRBV27	TRBJ1-2	ASRRIGGREGYT
TRBV7-3	TRBJ2-2	ASSLNTGELF
TRBV6-1	TRBJ1-4	ASNRQGAGEKLF
TRBV5-1	TRBJ1-3	ASSLGGSGNTIY
TRBV20-1	TRBJ1-1	SARDRVFAF
TRBV2	TRBJ2-7	ASSATRGAGSEQY
TRBV18	TRBJ1-1	ASSLLTEAF
TRBV19	TRBJ2-7	ASSITGDEQY
TRBV27	TRBJ2-7	ASTLGGEQY
TRBV10-3	TRBJ1-5	AISEERGQPQH
TRBV4-3	TRBJ1-4	ASSLRVSTNEKLF
TRBV18	TRBJ1-2	ASSPWGPRRGYT
TRBV30	TRBJ2-2	AWSGGPNTGELF
TRBV4-1	TRBJ1-2	ASSQRKTGPRGGYT
TRBV28	TRBJ1-5	ASSRNNQPQH
TRBV10-3	TRBJ1-1	AISESGLLRNTEAF
TRBV29-1	TRBJ2-7	SVVSSVTYEQY
TRBV7-9	TRBJ1-1	ASSPLLWTEAF
TRBV4-2	TRBJ2-7	ASSQGTLNRAYEQY
TRBV6-6	TRBJ1-2	ASGDRGRGGYT
TRBV29-1	TRBJ1-1	SVEDEDTEAF
TRBV7-9	TRBJ2-3	ASSPDGLSTDTQY
TRBV5-4	TRBJ2-7	ASSKGVVNEQY
TRBV7-7	TRBJ2-5	ASSSGTSNPQY
TRBV5-1	TRBJ2-5	ASSLNSGGVETQY
TRBV25-1	TRBJ2-7	ASSRTASSYEQY